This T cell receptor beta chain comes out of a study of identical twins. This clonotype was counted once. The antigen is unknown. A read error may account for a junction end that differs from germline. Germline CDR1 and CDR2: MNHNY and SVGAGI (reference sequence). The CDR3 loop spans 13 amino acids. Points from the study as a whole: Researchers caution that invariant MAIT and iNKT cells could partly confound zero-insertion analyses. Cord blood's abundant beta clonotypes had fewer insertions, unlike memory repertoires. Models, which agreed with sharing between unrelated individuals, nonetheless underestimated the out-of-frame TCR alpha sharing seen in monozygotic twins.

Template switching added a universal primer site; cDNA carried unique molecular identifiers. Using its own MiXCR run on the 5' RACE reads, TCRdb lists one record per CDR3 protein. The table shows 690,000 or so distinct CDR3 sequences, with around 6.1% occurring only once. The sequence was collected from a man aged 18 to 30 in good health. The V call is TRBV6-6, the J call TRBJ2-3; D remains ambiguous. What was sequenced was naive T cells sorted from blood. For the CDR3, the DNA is TGTGCCAGCAGTCCATATAGCACAGATACGCAGTTTTTT. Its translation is CASSPYSTDTQFF.